Here is one T cell receptor (beta chain) with its context. Its antigen is not known. The data were taken from a study of radiation and T cells in renal cell carcinoma. The wider study: Nephrectomy followed 15 Gy stereotactic body radiation by 4 weeks. Study findings and constraints: From baseline, blood top tumor clonotypes peaked at 2 weeks post-radiation. No pretreatment tumor biopsies were available for baseline clonotypes.

The germline gives CDR1 SGHRS, CDR2 YFSETQ. The CDR3 consists of 13 residues. V lost 4 bases and J 4 bases, leaving 11 bases between the germline ends. Profiling relied on immunoSEQ multiplex PCR, and the TCRdb table lists in-frame clones only, not all of them. The sample lists some 120,000 clones; 70% to 90% were seen once. Time point of the sample: blood 2 weeks post-SBRT. Treatment in this sample: 15 Gy SBRT to primary tumor, nephrectomy 4 weeks later. This renal cell carcinoma was of the clear cell type. Sample: blood, taken from a patient whose treatment included radiotherapy and nephrectomy. This TCR came from a woman in her sixties or seventies with renal cell carcinoma. This rearrangement joins TRBV5-1 to TRBJ1-2; D not certain. The DNA for the CDR3 is TGCGCCAGCAGCCCCGAGGGATTCTATGGCTACACCTTC. Translating gives CASSPEGFYGYTF.